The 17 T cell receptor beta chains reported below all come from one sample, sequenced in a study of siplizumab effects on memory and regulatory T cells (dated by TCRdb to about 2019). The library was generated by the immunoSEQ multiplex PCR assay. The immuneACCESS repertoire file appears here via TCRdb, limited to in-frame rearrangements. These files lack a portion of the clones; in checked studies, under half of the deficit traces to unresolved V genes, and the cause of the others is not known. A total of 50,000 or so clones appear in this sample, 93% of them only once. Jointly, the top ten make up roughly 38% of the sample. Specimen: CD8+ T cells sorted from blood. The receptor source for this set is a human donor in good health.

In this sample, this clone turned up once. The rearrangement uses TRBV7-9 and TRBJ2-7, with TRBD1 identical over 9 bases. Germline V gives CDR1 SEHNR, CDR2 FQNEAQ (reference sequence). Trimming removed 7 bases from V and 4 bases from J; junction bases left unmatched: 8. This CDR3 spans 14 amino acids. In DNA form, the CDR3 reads TGTGCCAGCAACACAAGGGACAGGGTATACGAGCAGTACTTC. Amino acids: CASNTRDRVYEQYF.

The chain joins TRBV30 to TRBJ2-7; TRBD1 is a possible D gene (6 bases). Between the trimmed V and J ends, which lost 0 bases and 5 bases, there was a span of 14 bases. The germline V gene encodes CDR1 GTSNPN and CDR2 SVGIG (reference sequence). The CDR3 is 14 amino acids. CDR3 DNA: TGTGCCTGGAGTGTTTCCGCAGGGGTCCACGAGCAGTACTTC. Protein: CAWSVSAGVHEQYF. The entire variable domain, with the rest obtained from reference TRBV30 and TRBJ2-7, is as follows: SQTIHQWPATLVQPVGSPLSLECTVEGTSNPNLYWYRQAAGRGLQLLFYSVGIGQISSEVPQNLSASRPQDRQFILSSKKLLLSDSGFYLCAWSVSAGVHEQYFGPGTRLTVT.

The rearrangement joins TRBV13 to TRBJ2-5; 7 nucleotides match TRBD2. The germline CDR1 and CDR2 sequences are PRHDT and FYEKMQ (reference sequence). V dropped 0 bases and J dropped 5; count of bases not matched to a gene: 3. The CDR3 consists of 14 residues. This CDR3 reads CASSLGWGGETQYF. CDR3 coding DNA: TGTGCCAGCAGCTTAGGGTGGGGGGGTGAGACCCAGTACTTC.

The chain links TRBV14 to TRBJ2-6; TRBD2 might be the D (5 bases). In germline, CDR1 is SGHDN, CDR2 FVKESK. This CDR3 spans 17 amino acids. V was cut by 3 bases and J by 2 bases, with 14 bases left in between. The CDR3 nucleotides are TGTGCCAGCAGCCACCCGGGATGGGGTACTGGGGCCAACGTCCTGACTTTC. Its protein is CASSHPGWGTGANVLTF. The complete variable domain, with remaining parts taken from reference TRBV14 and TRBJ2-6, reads EAGVTQFPSHSVIEKGQTVTLRCDPISGHDNLYWYRRVMGKEIKFLLHFVKESKQDESGMPNNRFLAERTGGTYSTLKVQPAELEDSGVYFCASSHPGWGTGANVLTFGAGSRLTVL.

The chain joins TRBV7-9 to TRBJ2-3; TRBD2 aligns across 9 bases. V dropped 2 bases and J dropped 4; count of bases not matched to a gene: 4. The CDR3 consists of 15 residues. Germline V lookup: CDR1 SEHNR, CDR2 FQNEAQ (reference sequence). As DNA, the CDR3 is TGTGCCAGCAGCTTAACGACTAGCGGAGCAGATACGCAGTATTTT. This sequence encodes CASSLTTSGADTQYF.

The CDR3 loop is CASSYLTGNEQFF. CDR3 sequence (DNA): TGCGCCAGCAGTTACCTTACGGGCAATGAGCAGTTCTTC. V gene TRBV5-1 combines with J gene TRBJ2-1; the D is unclear. Germline CDR1 and CDR2: SGHRS and YFSETQ. Trimming took off 5 bases at V and 6 bases at J, with 12 bases between the two ends. The CDR3 is made up of 13 amino acids.

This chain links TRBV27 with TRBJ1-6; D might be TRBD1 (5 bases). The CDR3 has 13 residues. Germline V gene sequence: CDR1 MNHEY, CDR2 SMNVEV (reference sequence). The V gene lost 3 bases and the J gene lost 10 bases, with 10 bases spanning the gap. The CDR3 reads CASSLGGPSPLHF. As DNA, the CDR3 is TGTGCCAGCAGTTTGGGGGGACCCTCACCCCTCCACTTT.

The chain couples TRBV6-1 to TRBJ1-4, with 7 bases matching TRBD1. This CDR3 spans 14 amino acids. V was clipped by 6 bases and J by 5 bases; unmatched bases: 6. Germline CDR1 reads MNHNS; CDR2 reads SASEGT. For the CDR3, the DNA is TGTGCCAGCAGGGTGGACAGGAACAATGAAAAACTGTTTTTT. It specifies CASRVDRNNEKLFF.

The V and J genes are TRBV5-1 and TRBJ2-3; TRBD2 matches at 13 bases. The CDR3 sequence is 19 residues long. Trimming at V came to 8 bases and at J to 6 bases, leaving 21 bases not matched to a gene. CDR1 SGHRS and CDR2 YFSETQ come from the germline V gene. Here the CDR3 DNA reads TGCGCCAGTCAATGCGGACTAGCGGGAGATAGGTCAGCCCGCGATACGCAGTATTTT. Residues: CASQCGLAGDRSARDTQYF.

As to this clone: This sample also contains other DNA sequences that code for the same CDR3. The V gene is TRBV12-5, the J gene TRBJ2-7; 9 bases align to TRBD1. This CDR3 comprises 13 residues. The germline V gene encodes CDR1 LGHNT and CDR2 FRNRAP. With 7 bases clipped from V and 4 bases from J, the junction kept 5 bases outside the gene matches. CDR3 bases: TGTGCTAGTGAGACAGGGGGTTCGTACGAGCAGTACTTC. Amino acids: CASETGGSYEQYF.

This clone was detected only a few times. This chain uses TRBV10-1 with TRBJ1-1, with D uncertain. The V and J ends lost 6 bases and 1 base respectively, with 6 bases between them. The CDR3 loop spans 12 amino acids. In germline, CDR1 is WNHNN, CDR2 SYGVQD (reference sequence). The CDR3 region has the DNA TGCGCCAGCAGCCAAGGGAACACTGAAGCTTTCTTT. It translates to CASSQGNTEAFF.

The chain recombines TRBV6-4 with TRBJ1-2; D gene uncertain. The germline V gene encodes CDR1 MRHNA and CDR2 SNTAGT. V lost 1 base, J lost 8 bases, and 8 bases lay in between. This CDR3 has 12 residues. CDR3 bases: TGTGCCAGCAGTGACTGGGGAGGCGGCTACACCTTC. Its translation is CASSDWGGGYTF.

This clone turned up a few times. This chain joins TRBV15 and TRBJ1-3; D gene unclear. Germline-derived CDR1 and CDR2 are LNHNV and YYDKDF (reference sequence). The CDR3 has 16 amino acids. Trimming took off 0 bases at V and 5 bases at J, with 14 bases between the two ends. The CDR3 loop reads CATSRDDGPTRNTIYF. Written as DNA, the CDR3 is TGTGCCACCAGCAGAGATGATGGCCCTACCAGAAACACCATATATTTT.

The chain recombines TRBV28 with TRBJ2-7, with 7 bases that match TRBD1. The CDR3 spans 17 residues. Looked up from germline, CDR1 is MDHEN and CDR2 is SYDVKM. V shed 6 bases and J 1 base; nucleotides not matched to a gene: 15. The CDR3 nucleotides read TGTGCCAGCAGCCCCCCTTGGCGACAGGGTCCTTCCTACGAGCAGTACTTC. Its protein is CASSPPWRQGPSYEQYF. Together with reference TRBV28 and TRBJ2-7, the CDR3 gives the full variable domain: DVKVTQSSRYLVKRTGEKVFLECVQDMDHENMFWYRQDPGLGLRLIYFSYDVKMKEKGDIPEGYSVSREKKERFSLILESASTNQTSMYLCASSPPWRQGPSYEQYFGPGTRLTVT.

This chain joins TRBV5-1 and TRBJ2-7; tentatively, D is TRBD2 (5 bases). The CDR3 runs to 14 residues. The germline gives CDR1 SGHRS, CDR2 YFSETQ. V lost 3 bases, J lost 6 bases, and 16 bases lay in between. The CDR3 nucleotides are TGCGCCAGCAGCTCTGCAGGTCCACGGGGCGAGCAGTACTTC. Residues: CASSSAGPRGEQYF.

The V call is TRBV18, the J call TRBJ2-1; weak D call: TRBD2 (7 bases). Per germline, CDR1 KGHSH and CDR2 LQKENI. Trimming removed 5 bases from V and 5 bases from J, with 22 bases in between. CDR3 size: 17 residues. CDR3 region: CASSNPTGASGHNEQFF. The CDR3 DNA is TGTGCCAGCTCAAATCCGACAGGAGCTAGCGGACACAATGAGCAGTTCTTC.

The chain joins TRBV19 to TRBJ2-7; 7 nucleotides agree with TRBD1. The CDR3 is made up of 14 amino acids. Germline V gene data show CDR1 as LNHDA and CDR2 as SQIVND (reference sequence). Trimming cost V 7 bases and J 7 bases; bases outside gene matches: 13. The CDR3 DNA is TGTGCCAGTAAGGAGCAGGGGGAAATGGTTGAGCAGTACTTC. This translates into CASKEQGEMVEQYF.